These T cell receptor beta chains were read from a single sample in a study of tumor-infiltrating lymphocytes in localized non-small cell lung cancer. Some clones are missing from TCRdb's copy, which holds only in-frame ones; the method was immunoSEQ multiplex PCR. This table holds 16,000 or so clones, over 75% found once. The specimen sequenced was lung tumor tissue. The receptors come from a human donor with non-small cell lung cancer. Each CDR3 is given with its conserved first and last residue. D genes are given only for firm matches. Size is omitted from some rows. Given values are once, few, many or a class for expanded clones.

D gene,V gene,clone size,CDR3 length,J gene,CDR3 protein,CDR3 DNA
NA,TRBV4-1,NA,15,TRBJ1-2,CASSLDGDVRRGYTF,TGCGCCAGCAGCCTCGACGGGGACGTAAGGCGCGGCTACACCTTC
NA,TRBV7-9,NA,13,TRBJ2-1,CASPPDSYNEQFF,TGTGCCAGCCCTCCTGACTCCTACAATGAGCAGTTCTTC
NA,TRBV19,NA,14,TRBJ2-2,CASSGQSNTGELFF,TGTGCCAGTAGTGGGCAGAGTAACACCGGGGAGCTGTTTTTT
TRBD1,TRBV9,NA,16,TRBJ2-2,CASSVTGGGGTGELFF,TGTGCCAGCAGCGTTACAGGGGGAGGAGGCACCGGGGAGCTGTTTTTT
NA,TRBV5-1,NA,14,TRBJ2-2,CASSFLGEAGELFF,TGCGCCAGCAGCTTCCTCGGGGAGGCCGGGGAGCTGTTTTTT
NA,TRBV28,few,14,TRBJ1-3,CASSFARTGNTIYF,TGTGCCAGCAGTTTCGCCAGGACAGGAAACACCATATATTTT
NA,TRBV6-1,NA,13,TRBJ1-5,CASTGRGNQPQHF,TGTGCCAGCACGGGACGGGGCAATCAGCCCCAGCATTTT
NA,TRBV21-1,few,14,TRBJ1-1,CASSKTDRGTEAFF,TGTGCCAGCAGCAAAACTGATAGGGGCACTGAAGCTTTCTTT
TRBD1,TRBV14,NA,13,TRBJ2-7,CASRGQGIYEQYF,TGTGCCAGCAGGGGACAGGGTATCTACGAGCAGTACTTC
NA,TRBV5-1,NA,15,TRBJ1-1,CASSLVGPLNTEAFF,TGCGCCAGCAGCTTGGTAGGCCCCCTGAACACTGAAGCTTTCTTT
NA,TRBV30,NA,11,TRBJ2-7,CAWRRAYEQYF,TGTGCCTGGAGGAGGGCCTACGAGCAGTACTTC
TRBD1,TRBV15,NA,15,TRBJ2-1,CATSRRTGEFDEQFF,TGTGCCACCAGCAGACGGACAGGGGAGTTCGATGAGCAGTTCTTC
NA,TRBV7-8,NA,13,TRBJ2-7,CASSFDNPYEQYF,TGTGCCAGCAGCTTTGACAATCCCTACGAGCAGTACTTC
NA,TRBV27,NA,15,TRBJ2-7,CASSLGLSPIYEQYF,TGTGCCAGCAGTTTAGGTCTTTCGCCCATCTACGAGCAGTACTTC
NA,TRBV5-1,NA,16,TRBJ2-3,CASSLDGDASTDTQYF,TGCGCCAGCAGCTTAGACGGGGATGCTAGCACAGATACGCAGTATTTT
TRBD2,TRBV27,NA,14,TRBJ2-1,CASTGGSYNNEQFF,TGTGCCAGCACGGGCGGGAGTTACAACAATGAGCAGTTCTTC
NA,TRBV29-1,NA,13,TRBJ1-3,CSVEGFSGNTIYF,TGCAGCGTTGAAGGTTTCTCTGGAAACACCATATATTTT
TRBD1,TRBV27,NA,16,TRBJ1-1,CASSLRPTGTNTEAFF,TGTGCCAGCAGTCTACGACCGACAGGGACGAACACTGAAGCTTTCTTT
NA,TRBV11-2,NA,14,TRBJ2-7,CASSLVGGSYEQYF,TGTGCCAGCAGCTTAGTTGGGGGCTCCTACGAGCAGTACTTC
NA,TRBV2,NA,15,TRBJ2-7,CASSPPGTGRLARHF,TGTGCCAGCTCCCCCCCCGGGACAGGCCGACTAGCACGCCACTTC
TRBD2,TRBV5-1,once,19,TRBJ2-3,CASSPAPTSGSLSTDTQYF,TGCGCCAGCAGCCCGGCCCCGACTAGCGGGAGTTTGAGCACAGATACGCAGTATTTT
NA,TRBV19,NA,13,TRBJ1-1,CASSVDSGSAAFF,TGTGCCAGTAGTGTCGACTCAGGGTCGGCAGCTTTCTTT
NA,TRBV6-1,NA,12,TRBJ1-2,CARENTNYGYTF,TGTGCCAGGGAAAACACTAACTATGGCTACACCTTC
TRBD1,TRBV6-6,NA,12,TRBJ2-5,CAVDREGETQYF,TGTGCCGTTGACAGGGAAGGAGAGACCCAGTACTTC
NA,TRBV5-5,once,13,TRBJ1-2,CASSQDLNRGYTF,TGTGCCAGCAGCCAAGACTTGAATCGTGGCTACACCTTC
TRBD2,TRBV5-6,NA,17,TRBJ2-3,CASSFGGVSGGADTQYF,TGTGCCAGCAGCTTTGGTGGCGTAAGCGGGGGGGCAGATACGCAGTATTTT
NA,TRBV30,NA,13,TRBJ1-5,CAWHRGGGQPQHF,TGTGCCTGGCATCGAGGGGGGGGACAGCCCCAGCATTTT
NA,TRBV11-2,NA,15,TRBJ2-7,CASRRGEGIAYEQYF,TGTGCCAGCAGACGGGGCGAAGGTATAGCCTACGAGCAGTACTTC
NA,TRBV5-1,once,13,TRBJ2-6,CASQESGANVLTF,TGCGCCAGCCAAGAATCTGGGGCCAACGTCCTGACTTTC
TRBD1,TRBV6-6,NA,14,TRBJ1-1,CASSYRGTGSEAFF,TGTGCCAGCAGTTACAGAGGGACAGGTTCCGAAGCTTTCTTT
TRBD1,TRBV7-9,NA,16,TRBJ1-1,CASSLGTQGWNTEAFF,TGTGCCAGCAGCTTAGGTACACAGGGGTGGAACACTGAAGCTTTCTTT
NA,TRBV19,NA,15,TRBJ2-7,CASSPLGGPSYEQYF,TGTGCCAGTAGTCCTCTGGGGGGGCCCTCCTACGAGCAGTACTTC
NA,TRBV2,NA,15,TRBJ1-5,CASSNRQAASQPQHF,TGTGCCAGCAGTAACAGACAGGCGGCCAGTCAGCCCCAGCATTTT
NA,TRBV30,NA,13,TRBJ1-2,CAWSSRGDHGYTF,TGTGCCTGGAGTTCCCGGGGGGACCACGGCTACACCTTC
TRBD1,TRBV5-4,NA,16,TRBJ1-1,CASSVPGQGMNTEAFF,TGTGCCAGCAGCGTCCCGGGACAGGGGATGAACACTGAAGCTTTCTTT
NA,TRBV9,NA,15,TRBJ2-7,CASSVDSSTSYEQYF,TGTGCCAGCAGCGTAGACAGTAGCACCTCCTACGAGCAGTACTTC
NA,TRBV5-1,NA,13,TRBJ1-4,CASAIQRDEKLFF,TGCGCCAGCGCGATTCAGAGGGATGAAAAACTGTTTTTT
TRBD1,TRBV6-6,NA,14,TRBJ2-7,CASRETGDIYEQYF,TGTGCCAGCAGGGAGACAGGGGATATCTACGAGCAGTACTTC
NA,TRBV6-5,NA,12,TRBJ1-5,CASSPQRVAQHF,TGTGCCAGCAGCCCACAGAGGGTGGCCCAGCATTTT
NA,TRBV5-1,few,14,TRBJ2-3,CASSPGLTTDTQYF,TGCGCCAGCAGCCCGGGACTGACCACAGATACGCAGTATTTT
NA,TRBV7-9,NA,13,TRBJ2-5,CASRPLLGETQYF,TGTGCCAGCAGACCGCTCCTTGGGGAGACCCAGTACTTC
NA,TRBV5-4,few,14,TRBJ1-2,CASSLPGDYYGYTF,TGTGCCAGCAGCCTCCCGGGAGATTACTATGGCTACACCTTC
NA,TRBV14,once,14,TRBJ2-7,CASSQLTNSYEQYF,TGTGCCAGCAGCCAACTGACTAACTCCTACGAGCAGTACTTC
NA,TRBV6-5,NA,14,TRBJ1-1,CASSYFGRNTEAFF,TGTGCCAGCAGTTACTTCGGGAGAAACACTGAAGCTTTCTTT
NA,TRBV5-1,once,14,TRBJ1-1,CASTQMGVNTEAFF,TGCGCCAGCACCCAGATGGGGGTGAACACTGAAGCTTTCTTT